This record covers a single T cell receptor beta chain. Enrolled during active infection, Seattle patients were then followed longitudinally. This record comes from a study of blood T cell repertoires in COVID-19. In the authors' workflow: Amplified reference gene primers provided the basis for estimating nucleated cell counts. The assay was immunoSEQ multiplex PCR, and TCRdb's table has in-frame clones only and misses some. The DNA was the basis for D and trimming; V, J and clone size are from that table. The data hold fewer than 350,000 clones, with more than 70% observed a single time. The CDR3 runs 13 residues. CDR1 and CDR2 (germline): LGHDT, YNNKEL (reference sequence). V dropped 4 bases and J dropped 5 bases, with 11 bases sitting between them.

This sequence joins TRBV3-1 (or the pseudogene TRBV3-2) and TRBJ2-5; D is ambiguous. Sequencing was done on a sample of peripheral blood. This clonotype originated in a woman aged 55-75 years with COVID-19, enrolled during active disease. The CDR3 region is CASSPYDRETQYF. The CDR3 DNA sequence: TGTGCCAGCAGCCCGTATGATCGGGAGACCCAGTACTTC.